Listed here is a single T cell receptor (beta chain). The junction had 3 bases not matched to a gene; V was cut back by 5 bases and J by 2 bases. This CDR3 spans 14 amino acids. CDR1 is MNHEY, CDR2 SMNVEV, per germline (reference sequence). Produced via immunoSEQ multiplex PCR; TCRdb's table is partial and in-frame only. The repertoire includes approximately 300,000 clones, about 90% of them detected once, and about 10% sits in the top ten. Seattle researchers signed up patients amid active infection and tracked them longitudinally. The entry originates in a study of blood T cell repertoires in COVID-19. Overall study: The United States, Italy and Spain were the sources of the acute and convalescent COVID-19 samples.

The source is a woman aged 30 to 39 with COVID-19, enrolled during active disease. Sequencing was performed on peripheral blood. The V call is TRBV27, the J call TRBJ1-2; 9 nucleotides agree with TRBD1. This CDR3 is CASSRTGVNYGYTF. CDR3 in DNA: TGTGCCAGCAGTCGGACAGGGGTAAACTATGGCTACACCTTC.